This is a list of T cell receptor beta chains from one sample in a study of cytomegalovirus exposure and HLA in healthy donors. The method was immunoSEQ multiplex PCR; TCRdb's version includes in-frame clones alone and lacks a portion of them. The sample lists some 180,000 clones; more than 75% were seen once. Source material: PBMCs. These receptors were collected from a young man in good health and CMV-seropositive. The CDR3 runs from the conserved cysteine through the conserved F or W. D genes are given only for firm matches. Clone size, where shown, is once, few, many, or a class for clones that have expanded.

abundance	d_gene	v_gene	len	j_gene	CDR3aa	CDR3nt
NA	TRBD2	TRBV19	15	TRBJ2-7	CASSIFSGSSYEQYF	TGTGCCAGTAGTATTTTCAGCGGGAGCTCCTACGAGCAGTACTTC
NA	NA	TRBV18	13	TRBJ2-2	CASKQVYTGELFF	TGTGCCAGCAAACAGGTTTACACCGGGGAGCTGTTTTTT
NA	TRBD1	TRBV5-1	16	TRBJ1-3	CASSWGDSGSGNTIYF	TGCGCCAGCAGCTGGGGGGACAGTGGCTCTGGAAACACCATATATTTT
NA	NA	TRBV30	13	TRBJ1-3	CAWSQGPGNTIYF	TGTGCCTGGAGTCAGGGGCCCGGAAACACCATATATTTT
few	NA	TRBV5-4	13	TRBJ1-1	CASSLRGTTEAFF	TGTGCCAGCAGCTTGAGGGGGACCACTGAAGCTTTCTTT
NA	TRBD1	TRBV5-4	14	TRBJ1-2	CASSADQGARGYTF	TGTGCCAGCAGCGCCGACCAGGGGGCGCGAGGCTACACCTTC
NA	NA	TRBV19	15	TRBJ1-5	CASSILLIPNQPQHF	TGTGCCAGTAGTATCCTACTTATACCCAATCAGCCCCAGCATTTT
NA	TRBD2	TRBV7-9	15	TRBJ2-7	CASSSGDGRAYEQYF	TGTGCCAGCAGCTCGGGTGACGGGAGGGCCTACGAGCAGTACTTC
NA	TRBD2	TRBV7-2	17	TRBJ2-5	CASSLDRPLAGQETQYF	TGTGCCAGCAGCTTAGACCGACCCCTAGCGGGACAAGAGACCCAGTACTTC
NA	TRBD2	TRBV11-2	16	TRBJ2-1	CASSLVGGRRYNEQFF	TGTGCCAGCAGCTTAGTGGGCGGGAGAAGGTACAATGAGCAGTTCTTC
NA	NA	TRBV6-5	15	TRBJ2-5	CASSPDRYPQETQYF	TGTGCCAGCAGCCCAGACAGATACCCCCAAGAGACCCAGTACTTC